This T cell receptor (beta chain) was identified during a study of blood T cell repertoires in COVID-19. On the study more broadly: Researchers got acute and convalescent COVID-19 samples from the United States, Italy and Spain. PBMCs, B-cell-depleted T cells, or T cells provided the cDNA or gDNA that made up the material.

Per the study methods: Estimates of nucleated cell counts were drawn from the amplification of reference gene primers. Profiling relied on immunoSEQ multiplex PCR, and the TCRdb table lists in-frame clones only, not all of them. D and trimming were read from the DNA, whereas the V and J calls and clone size are those reported in that table. Of about 260,000 clones listed, about 90% were seen once; the top ten hold approximately 4%. The CDR3 extends over 14 amino acids. With 0 bases removed from V and 4 bases from J, the gap between germline ends came to 9 bases. Looked up from germline, CDR1 is LNHNV and CDR2 is YYDKDF (reference sequence).

The source material was peripheral blood. The sequence derives from a woman aged 40 to 49 with acute or convalescent COVID-19. This sequence joins TRBV15 and TRBJ1-1; a possible D gene is TRBD1 (6 bases). The CDR3 DNA reads as TGTGCCACCAGCAGAGATAGGGGGGGCACTGAAGCTTTCTTT. It is translated as CATSRDRGGTEAFF.